This T cell receptor (beta chain) was identified in a study of T cell changes during pregnancy in multiple sclerosis. TCRdb's copy holds only in-frame clones and misses some; the assay was immunoSEQ multiplex PCR. Seen here are 65,000 to 80,000 clones, about 93% observed once, and the top ten hold over 0.8%. In germline, CDR1 is MNHGY, CDR2 SAAAGT. CDR3 length equals 13 residues. After removal of 6 bases from V and 6 bases from J, the junction contained 5 bases not matched to a gene. This TCR derives from a female donor with multiple sclerosis, enrolled in a pregnancy study. Source: peripheral blood, taken in the first trimester of pregnancy. The chain is built from TRBV6-8 and TRBJ2-7; 10 bases fit TRBD1. The CDR3 nucleotides are TGTGCCAGCAGCCGAGGGGACAGGGGCGAGCAGTACTTC. It encodes CASSRGDRGEQYF.